These 5 T cell receptor beta chains originate from one sample sequenced in a study of T cells after yellow fever vaccination. TCRdb used MiXCR to reprocess the 5' RACE reads, holding one entry per CDR3 protein. Altogether just under 600,000 distinct CDR3 sequences are present, 13% being singletons, with the ten largest covering roughly 13%. The sequenced sample was PBMCs, obtained on the day of the yellow fever booster vaccination. These receptor sequences come from a man under 40 who received the YFV17D yellow fever vaccine.

In its sample, this clonotype was seen many times. This rearrangement joins TRBV29-1 to TRBJ2-7; 7 bases agree with TRBD1. Trimming at V came to 6 bases and at J to 0 bases, leaving 5 bases not matched to a gene. The germline V gene encodes CDR1 SQVTM and CDR2 ANQGSEA. The CDR3 has 13 residues. CDR3 protein: CSVRTGHSYEQYF. Here the CDR3 DNA reads TGCAGCGTAAGGACAGGCCACTCCTACGAGCAGTACTTC.

This clonotype was detected a few times. CDR3 DNA sequence: TGTGCCAGCAGCTTTTCTCCGGGACCGGCGAACACCGGGGAGCTGTTTTTT. Translation: CASSFSPGPANTGELFF. This chain connects TRBV5-4 to TRBJ2-2; the D call may be TRBD1 or TRBD2 (5 bases each). The V gene lost 2 bases and the J gene lost 0 bases, with 14 bases spanning the gap. Germline CDR1 reads SGHNT; CDR2 reads YYREEE (reference sequence). This CDR3 contains 17 residues.

The J gene is TRBJ2-1, the V gene TRBV24-1; TRBD2 aligns across 14 bases. J was trimmed by 7 bases and V by 4 bases; bases with no gene match: 8. Germline CDR1 is KGHDR and CDR2 is SFDVKD. The CDR3 is 17 residues long. The CDR3 nucleotides are TGTGCCACCAGTGAGCCCTCCGGGACTAGCGGGAGTAATGAGCAGTTCTTC. Its protein product is CATSEPSGTSGSNEQFF.

This rearrangement joins TRBV19 to TRBJ2-4, with D perhaps matching TRBD1 (6 bases). The germline V gene has CDR1 LNHDA and CDR2 SQIVND (reference sequence). The V gene lost 5 bases and the J gene lost 8 bases, with 13 bases spanning the gap. The CDR3 covers 13 residues. CDR3 region: CASSLGGRDIQYF. DNA for the CDR3: TGTGCCAGTAGTCTAGGGGGAAGGGACATTCAGTACTTC.

This clonotype was recorded a few times. The rearrangement links TRBV11-2 to TRBJ1-2; unclear D gene. CDR3 length equals 20 residues. Germline V gene sequence: CDR1 SGHAT, CDR2 FQNNGV. The V end was cut by 3 bases, the J end by 0 bases, with 26 bases between. CDR3: CASSFRHGREGVVPNYGYTF. CDR3 nucleotide sequence: TGTGCCAGCAGCTTCAGGCATGGGAGGGAAGGTGTGGTCCCTAACTATGGCTACACCTTC.